This T cell receptor beta chain appears in the sequencing data of a study of blood T cell repertoires in COVID-19. Turning to the study itself: Collection of acute and convalescent COVID-19 samples took place in the United States, Italy and Spain.

Generated by immunoSEQ multiplex PCR, the TCRdb table keeps only in-frame clones and is missing some. The sample holds about 60,000 clones, 65% to 90% seen once. Sequencing was done on a sample of peripheral blood. This receptor was identified in a man between 45 and 60 years old with COVID-19, enrolled during active disease.

The CDR3 DNA follows: TGCAGCGTGGGACTAGTCGTCAATGAGCAGTTCTTC. It yields the protein CSVGLVVNEQFF. The chain uses TRBV29-1 and TRBJ2-1, with 8 bases aligning to TRBD2. CDR3 size: 12 residues. V trimming: 6 bases; J trimming: 6 bases; junction bases outside the gene matches: 4. Germline CDR1 and CDR2: SQVTM and ANQGSEA.